This TCR beta chain was retrieved from a study of T cells in Graves' hyperthyroidism and ophthalmopathy. The CDR3 regions of TCR beta were amplified from RNA transcripts. In the first-round RT-PCR of the TCR CDR3, the HTBI primer set was used. TCRdb reanalysed the multiplex PCR reads using MiXCR and keeps one entry per CDR3 protein. The sample holds about 480,000 distinct CDR3 sequences, 14% seen once. Whole-study results and caveats: Separating ophthalmopathy from stable hyperthyroidism was achieved by a 13 V-J model. Among thyroid clonotypes expanded above 0.001, most also appeared in blood.

Uncontrolled infection, other autoimmune disease, pregnancy and lactation each barred patients from inclusion. Diagnostic assessment was based on clinical symptoms, serum thyroxine and TRAb, thyroid ultrasound and orbital computed tomography. This clonotype was recorded many times. Its antigen is still unknown. Sequencing input: blood. The TCR originated in a woman aged 18-30 years with Graves' hyperthyroidism.

The CDR3 loop reads CSARDIQGYQETQYF. The CDR3 nucleotides read TGCAGTGCTAGAGATATACAGGGGTACCAAGAGACCCAGTACTTC. The chain recombines TRBV20-1 with TRBJ2-5; 7 positions agree with TRBD1. The CDR3 consists of 15 residues. The V segment lost 0 bases and the J segment 0 bases; nucleotides outside the gene matches: 4. Germline CDR1 reads DFQATT; CDR2 reads SNEGSKA (reference sequence).